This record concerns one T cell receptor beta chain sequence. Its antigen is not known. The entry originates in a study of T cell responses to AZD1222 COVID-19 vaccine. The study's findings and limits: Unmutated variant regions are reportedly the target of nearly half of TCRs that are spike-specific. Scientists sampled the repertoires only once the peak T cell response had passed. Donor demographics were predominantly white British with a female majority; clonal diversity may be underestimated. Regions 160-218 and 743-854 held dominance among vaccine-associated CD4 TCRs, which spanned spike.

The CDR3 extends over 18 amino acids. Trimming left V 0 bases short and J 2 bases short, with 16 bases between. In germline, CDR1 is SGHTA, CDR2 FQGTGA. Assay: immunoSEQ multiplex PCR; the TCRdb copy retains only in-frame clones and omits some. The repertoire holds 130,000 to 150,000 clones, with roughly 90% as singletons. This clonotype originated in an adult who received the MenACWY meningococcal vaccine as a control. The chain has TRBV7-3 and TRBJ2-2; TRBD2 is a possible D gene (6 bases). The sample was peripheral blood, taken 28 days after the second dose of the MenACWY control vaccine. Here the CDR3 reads CASSLTPSAQLNTGELFF. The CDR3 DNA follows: TGTGCCAGCAGCTTAACGCCTAGCGCTCAACTAAACACCGGGGAGCTGTTTTTT.